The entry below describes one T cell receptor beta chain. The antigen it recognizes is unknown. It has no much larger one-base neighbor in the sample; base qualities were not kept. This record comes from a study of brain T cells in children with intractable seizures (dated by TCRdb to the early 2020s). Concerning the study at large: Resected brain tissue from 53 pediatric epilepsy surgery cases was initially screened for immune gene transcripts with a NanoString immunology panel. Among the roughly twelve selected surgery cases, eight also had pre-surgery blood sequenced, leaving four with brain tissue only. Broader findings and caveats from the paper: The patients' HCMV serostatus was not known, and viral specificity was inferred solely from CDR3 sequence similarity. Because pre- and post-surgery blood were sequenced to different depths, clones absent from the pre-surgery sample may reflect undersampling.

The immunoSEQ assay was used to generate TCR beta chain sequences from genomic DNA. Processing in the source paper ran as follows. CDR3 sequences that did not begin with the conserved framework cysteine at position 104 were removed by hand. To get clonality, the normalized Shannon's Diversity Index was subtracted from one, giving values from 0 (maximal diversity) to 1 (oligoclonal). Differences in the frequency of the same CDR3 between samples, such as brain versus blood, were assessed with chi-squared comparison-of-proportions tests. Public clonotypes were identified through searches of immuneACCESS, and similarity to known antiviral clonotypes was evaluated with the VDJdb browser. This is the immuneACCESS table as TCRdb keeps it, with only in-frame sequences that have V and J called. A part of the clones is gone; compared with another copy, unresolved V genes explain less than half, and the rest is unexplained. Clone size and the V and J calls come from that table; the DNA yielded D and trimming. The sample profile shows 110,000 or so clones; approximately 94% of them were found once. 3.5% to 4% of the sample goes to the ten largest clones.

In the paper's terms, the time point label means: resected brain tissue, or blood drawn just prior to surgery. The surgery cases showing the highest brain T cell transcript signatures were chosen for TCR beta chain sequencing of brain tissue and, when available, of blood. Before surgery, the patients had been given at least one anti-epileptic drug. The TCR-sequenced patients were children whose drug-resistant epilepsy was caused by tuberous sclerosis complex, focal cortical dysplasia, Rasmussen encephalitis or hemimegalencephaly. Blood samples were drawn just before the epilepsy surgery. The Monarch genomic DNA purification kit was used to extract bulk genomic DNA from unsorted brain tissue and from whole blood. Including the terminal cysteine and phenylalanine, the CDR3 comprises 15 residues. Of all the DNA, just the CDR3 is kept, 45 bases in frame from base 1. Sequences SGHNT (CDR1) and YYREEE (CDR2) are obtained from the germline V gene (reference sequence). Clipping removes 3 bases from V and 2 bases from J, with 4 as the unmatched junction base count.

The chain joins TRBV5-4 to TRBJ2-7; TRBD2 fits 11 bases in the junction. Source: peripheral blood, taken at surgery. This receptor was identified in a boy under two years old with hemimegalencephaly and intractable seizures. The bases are TGTGCCAGCAGCTCCCGGACTAGCGGGCCCTACGAGCAGTACTTC. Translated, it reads CASSSRTSGPYEQYF.